Below are 30 T cell receptor beta chains sequenced from a single sample in a study of Graves' ophthalmopathy and Graves' hyperthyroidism. For repertoire sequencing, the TCR beta CDR3 regions were amplified from RNA transcripts. In the first round, RT-PCR was carried out with HTBI primers, and a multiplex PCR formed the second round. TCRdb re-called the multiplex PCR reads through MiXCR, storing one row per CDR3 protein. Of 350,000 or so distinct CDR3 sequences listed, 15% to 20% are singletons. Sequenced input: peripheral blood. These receptors all stem from an adult man with Graves' ophthalmopathy.

This clonotype was seen repeatedly, ten times or more. The chain couples TRBV27 to TRBJ2-7; TRBD1 matches 7 bases. CDR1 is MNHEY, CDR2 SMNVEV, per germline (reference sequence). This CDR3 has 13 residues. Unmatched junction bases numbered 4, after V lost 3 bases and J lost 5 bases. The CDR3 nucleotides are TGTGCCAGCAGTTTGAGACAGGGCCACGAGCAGTACTTC. The encoded protein is CASSLRQGHEQYF.

In regard to this clonotype: This may arise from a read error, as a much more abundant clone is one base away. The V and J genes are TRBV2 and TRBJ1-1; the D is unclear. The ends were cut back, 3 bases at V and 0 bases at J, with 5 bases in the middle. The CDR3 length is 13 residues. Germline CDR1 and CDR2: SNHLY and FYNNEI. The CDR3 region has the DNA TGTGCCAGCAGTGATGACATGAACACTGAAGCTTTCTTT. Amino acid sequence: CASSDDMNTEAFF.

This clonotype was counted at least ten times. The chain employs TRBV20-1 and TRBJ2-7; possible D gene TRBD1, 5 bases. V was shortened by 2 bases and J by 6 bases, with 8 bases between the two germline ends. The germline V gene has CDR1 DFQATT and CDR2 SNEGSKA (reference sequence). This CDR3 contains 11 residues. CDR3 in DNA: TGCAGTGCTAGATACAGGATCGAGCAGTACTTC. It yields the protein CSARYRIEQYF.

This clonotype has a count of ten or more. The chain joins TRBV15 to TRBJ1-2; no definite D call. Trimming took 5 bases from V and 3 from J, leaving 13 bases between them. The CDR3 length is 14 residues. The germline CDR1 and CDR2 sequences are LNHNV and YYDKDF (reference sequence). The CDR3 spells CATSAAQAHYGYTF. CDR3 DNA: TGTGCCACCAGCGCAGCTCAGGCACACTATGGCTACACCTTC.

This clonotype occurred many times. The gene calls are TRBV28 and TRBJ1-5; D gene ambiguous. Germline V lookup: CDR1 MDHEN, CDR2 SYDVKM. This CDR3 contains 14 residues. V was shortened by 6 bases and J by 1 base, with 10 bases between the two germline ends. The chain's CDR3 is CASSSDASNQPQHF. CDR3 sequence (DNA): TGTGCCAGCAGCTCGGACGCGAGCAATCAGCCCCAGCATTTT.

A remark on this clonotype: This sequence may be a read error, since a much larger clone differs from it by one base. This is likely a read error, given that the CDR3 carries no conserved phenylalanine or tryptophan at its end. The chain uses TRBV30 and TRBJ2-7; 9 positions match TRBD1. V lost 1 base and J lost 3; bases outside the gene matches: 7. The CDR3 runs to 15 residues. CDR1 and CDR2 (germline): GTSNPN, SVGIG (reference sequence). The CDR3 sequence: CAWSGTGGAGYEQYS. The CDR3 bases are TGTGCCTGGAGTGGTACAGGGGGCGCAGGCTACGAGCAGTACTCC.

In this sample, this clonotype turned up many times. The genes are TRBV2 and TRBJ2-5; D is possibly TRBD1 or TRBD2 (6 bases each). This CDR3 is built from 16 residues. CDR1 SNHLY and CDR2 FYNNEI come from the germline V gene. Between the trimmed V and J ends, which lost 0 bases and 5 bases, there was a span of 16 bases. In DNA form, the CDR3 reads TGTGCCAGCAGTGAAGCCAGTCCGGGGGCTGGGGAGACCCAGTACTTC. Residues: CASSEASPGAGETQYF.

This clonotype was seen many times. One base away lies a much larger clone, so this may be a sequencing read error. The genes are TRBV6-1 and TRBJ2-7; tentatively, D is TRBD2 (5 bases). The CDR3 has 14 residues. The germline gives CDR1 MNHNS, CDR2 SASEGT. CDR3 protein: CASSQAESPYEQYF. The CDR3 coding sequence is TGTGCCAGCAGTCAAGCGGAGAGCCCCTACGAGCAGTACTTC.

This clonotype occurred many times. This rearrangement joins TRBV9 to TRBJ1-1; TRBD1 agrees at 7 bases. CDR3 size: 15 residues. Germline V lookup: CDR1 SGDLS, CDR2 YYNGEE. V gave up 1 base and J gave up 5 bases; unmatched junction bases: 8. The CDR3 DNA sequence: TGTGCCAGCAGCGTAAGGGTGACAGGGTGGACTGAAGCTTTCTTT. Its protein product is CASSVRVTGWTEAFF.

The chain carries TRBV5-1 and TRBJ2-7; no firm D call. V was pared by 6 bases and J by 6 bases, with 25 bases between. The CDR3 runs 16 residues. Per germline, CDR1 SGHRS and CDR2 YFSETQ. The CDR3 nucleotides read TGCGCCAGCACCCTTGGCTCCCCCAGTCAGCGCCTCGAGCAGTACTTC. It encodes CASTLGSPSQRLEQYF.

This clonotype was seen ten or more times. The chain links TRBV5-1 to TRBJ1-1, with a weak D call TRBD1 (5 bases). The CDR3 is made up of 14 amino acids. From germline, CDR1 is SGHRS and CDR2 YFSETQ. The V gene lost 0 bases and the J gene lost 5 bases, with 11 bases spanning the gap. The CDR3 DNA reads TGCGCCAGCAGCTTGGACTCAGGGCCTACTGAAGCTTTCTTT. Translated: CASSLDSGPTEAFF.

As for this clonotype: A single base separates this from a much larger clone, so it may be a read error. The chain links TRBV12-3 or TRBV12-4 to TRBJ2-5; D gene unclear. There are 14 residues in the CDR3. Trimming removed 0 bases at V and 5 bases at J, with 10 bases between. The CDR3 is CASSLAGVVETQYF. In DNA form, the CDR3 reads TGTGCCAGCAGTTTAGCAGGCGTAGTGGAGACCCAGTACTTC.

This clonotype was found many times. V and J are TRBV12-3 or TRBV12-4 and TRBJ1-5, with 7 bases identical to TRBD1. The CDR3 loop spans 18 amino acids. V was pared by 2 bases and J by 0 bases, with 10 bases of the junction left unmatched. CDR3 sequence reads: CASSLLGGTEYSNQPQHF. The CDR3 DNA reads as TGTGCCAGCAGTTTATTGGGTGGGACAGAGTATAGCAATCAGCCCCAGCATTTT.

This clonotype showed up many times. This chain uses TRBV4-3 with TRBJ2-5, with 10 bases aligning to TRBD2. Unmatched junction bases numbered 5, after V lost 1 base and J lost 6 bases. The CDR3 totals 15 residues. Germline V gene sequence: CDR1 LGHNA, CDR2 YSLEER. Here the CDR3 reads CASSQVLAGTQTQYF. The CDR3, as DNA: TGCGCCAGCAGCCAAGTACTAGCGGGGACTCAGACCCAGTACTTC.

V and J are TRBV6-5 and TRBJ1-2; D may be TRBD1 (6 bases). Germline CDR1 and CDR2: MNHEY and SVGAGI. V was clipped by 5 bases and J by 4 bases, with 20 bases between them. The CDR3 spans 16 residues. As DNA, the CDR3 is TGTGCCAGCAGTCACGGACAGAACATCCATGTCTATGGCTACACCTTC. It specifies CASSHGQNIHVYGYTF.

This clonotype was recorded at least ten times. The rearrangement joins TRBV29-1 to TRBJ1-2; D might be TRBD1 (6 bases). CDR3 length: 16 residues. Germline CDR1 SQVTM, CDR2 ANQGSEA. V gave up 3 bases and J gave up 8 bases, with 25 bases separating them. CDR3 coding DNA: TGCAGCGTTGATAGAAGCCCGGGATTGGCAGGGGACGGCTACACCTTC. Protein product: CSVDRSPGLAGDGYTF.

This clonotype was counted at least ten times. V usage is TRBV12-3 or TRBV12-4 and J usage is TRBJ2-7; D gene uncertain. Trimming left V 6 bases short and J 2 bases short, with 11 bases between. The CDR3 sequence is 13 residues long. The CDR3 region is CASSINSPYEQYF. For the CDR3, the DNA is TGTGCCAGCAGCATAAATTCCCCCTACGAGCAGTACTTC.

The rearrangement uses TRBV5-1 and TRBJ1-2; no clear D gene. V was clipped by 1 base and J by 6 bases, with 10 bases between them. The CDR3 sequence is 13 residues long. Per germline, CDR1 SGHRS and CDR2 YFSETQ. CDR3 sequence (DNA): TGCGCCAGCAGCTTGAGTGAAATCGATGGCTACACCTTC. Its protein is CASSLSEIDGYTF.

This chain links TRBV14 with TRBJ1-6; the D gene is possibly TRBD1 (5 bases). The CDR3 totals 15 residues. Looked up from germline, CDR1 is SGHDN and CDR2 is FVKESK. Trimming cost V 4 bases and J 14 bases, with 21 bases left between them. The CDR3 loop reads CASSLTRARTGALHF. In nucleotides, the CDR3 is TGTGCCAGCAGCCTAACCAGGGCCCGGACGGGGGCCCTCCACTTT.

This chain links TRBV14 with TRBJ2-7; D gene uncertain. Per germline, CDR1 SGHDN and CDR2 FVKESK. The CDR3 runs 17 residues. V was cut by 0 bases and J by 0 bases, with 15 bases left in between. Here the CDR3 DNA reads TGTGCCAGCAGCCAAGATCGAGCAGGTCTTAGCTCCTACGAGCAGTACTTC. Amino acid sequence: CASSQDRAGLSSYEQYF. The full variable domain, completed using reference TRBV14 and TRBJ2-7, is EAGVTQFPSHSVIEKGQTVTLRCDPISGHDNLYWYRRVMGKEIKFLLHFVKESKQDESGMPNNRFLAERTGGTYSTLKVQPAELEDSGVYFCASSQDRAGLSSYEQYFGPGTRLTVT.

This clonotype was observed at least ten times. The CDR3 here is CAWSGGTGGITDTQYF. The DNA for the CDR3 is TGTGCCTGGAGTGGGGGGACAGGGGGAATCACAGATACGCAGTATTTT. The chain uses TRBV30 and TRBJ2-3, with 11 bases that match TRBD1. This CDR3 contains 16 residues. The V gene's germline CDR1 is GTSNPN and CDR2 SVGIG (reference sequence). V shed 1 base, J shed 2 bases, and the junction held 5 bases outside the gene matches.

The chain employs TRBV28 and TRBJ2-7; possible D gene TRBD2, 5 bases. Trimming left V 4 bases short and J 0 bases short, with 13 bases between. CDR3 length: 15 residues. Germline CDR1 MDHEN, CDR2 SYDVKM. The CDR3 DNA reads TGTGCCAGCAGTTACTTCAGCGGAAGCTCCTACGAGCAGTACTTC. This encodes CASSYFSGSSYEQYF.

This clonotype was detected only a few times. The V gene is TRBV27, the J gene TRBJ2-2; D tentatively fits TRBD1 or TRBD2 (6 bases each). The CDR3 consists of 15 residues. V lost 1 base and J 5 bases, leaving 11 bases between the germline ends. In germline, CDR1 is MNHEY, CDR2 SMNVEV (reference sequence). CDR3 region: CASSLWGALTGELFF. CDR3 coding DNA: TGTGCCAGCAGTTTATGGGGGGCATTAACCGGGGAGCTGTTTTTT.

This clonotype was observed many times. This chain links TRBV6-5 with TRBJ1-2, with D uncertain. V was clipped by 4 bases and J by 5 bases, with 11 bases between them. Germline CDR1 and CDR2: MNHEY and SVGAGI. The CDR3 runs 13 residues. The CDR3 spells CASSSREIYGYTF. The DNA of the CDR3 is TGTGCCAGCAGTTCCCGGGAAATTTATGGCTACACCTTC.

This clonotype has a count of ten or more. The chain combines TRBV12-3 or TRBV12-4 with TRBJ2-5; D remains unclear. Trimming left V 6 bases short and J 5 bases short, with 16 bases between. This CDR3 is 14 amino acids long. DNA of the CDR3: TGTGCCAGCAGCCCGACCTCCCCAAGGGAGACCCAGTACTTC. It specifies CASSPTSPRETQYF.

This clonotype was seen at least ten times. The chain is built from TRBV2 and TRBJ2-7, with TRBD2 matching over 8 bases. With 4 bases clipped from V and 3 bases from J, the junction kept 5 bases outside the gene matches. The CDR3 is 14 amino acids. Germline V lookup: CDR1 SNHLY, CDR2 FYNNEI. In nucleotides, the CDR3 is TGTGCCAGCAGTGGTCGACTAGCGCTCTACGAGCAGTACTTC. This codes for CASSGRLALYEQYF.

This clonotype was observed at least ten times. CDR3 sequence (DNA): TGTGCCAGCAGTTTTAACGCAGGGCCCACTGAAGCTTTCTTT. It specifies CASSFNAGPTEAFF. The chain has TRBV12-3 or TRBV12-4 and TRBJ1-1; weak D call: TRBD1 (5 bases). The V gene lost 3 bases and the J gene lost 4 bases, with 12 bases spanning the gap. CDR3 length: 14 amino acids.

This clonotype occurred many times. The rearrangement uses TRBV4-1 and TRBJ1-2, with 9 bases aligning to TRBD1. Germline lookup yields CDR1 MGHRA and CDR2 YSYEKL. The CDR3 runs to 15 residues. V was clipped by 2 bases and J by 3 bases; unmatched bases: 4. The CDR3 reads CASSQQDRGYYGYTF. The CDR3 region has the DNA TGCGCCAGCAGCCAACAGGACAGGGGATACTATGGCTACACCTTC.

V and J are TRBV30 and TRBJ1-1; D gene uncertain. This CDR3 has 11 amino acids. In germline, CDR1 is GTSNPN, CDR2 SVGIG (reference sequence). Trimming cost V 5 bases and J 0 bases, with 4 bases left between them. CDR3 sequence (DNA): TGTGCCTGGTTCCTGAACACTGAAGCTTTCTTT. Protein: CAWFLNTEAFF.

The V gene is TRBV11-2, the J gene TRBJ1-3; D remains ambiguous. In germline, CDR1 is SGHAT, CDR2 FQNNGV. The CDR3 consists of 18 residues. The ends were cut back, 0 bases at V and 6 bases at J, with 21 bases in the middle. In DNA, the CDR3 is TGTGCCAGCAGCTTAGATTTGTTCCCCGCAAGACCGAAAAACACCATATATTTT. Amino acid sequence: CASSLDLFPARPKNTIYF.